This T cell receptor (beta chain) stems from a study of T cell repertoires in cytomegalovirus infection. This clonotype was found many times. Its specificity is not known. TCRdb re-called the reads through MiXCR, storing one row per CDR3 protein. Of fewer than 850,000 distinct CDR3 sequences in the sample, 25% to 35% are singletons; the top ten hold roughly 13%. The length of the CDR3 is 13 residues. V was shortened by 2 bases and J by 6 bases, with 10 bases between the two germline ends. Germline values: CDR1 SGHDT, CDR2 YYEEEE. The receptor's source is a human donor in good health (CMV status not recorded). Some clones in this sample may be carry-over from other donors' samples. The material sequenced was cultured CD8+ T cells from PBMCs, taken from culture after CMV antigen stimulation. V is TRBV5-6 and J is TRBJ2-3, with D possibly TRBD1 on 5 matching bases. The CDR3 reads CASSLGAADTQYF. The CDR3 DNA reads as TGTGCCAGCAGCTTAGGGGCAGCCGATACGCAGTATTTT.